This T cell receptor beta chain was sequenced during a study of blood T cell repertoires in COVID-19. On the study more broadly: Sites in the United States, Italy and Spain provided acute and convalescent COVID-19 samples. T cells, B-cell-depleted T cells, or PBMCs supplied cDNA or gDNA.

In the authors' methods: Amplification of reference gene primers provided the estimated nucleated cell counts. The protocol was immunoSEQ multiplex PCR, while the TCRdb copy is restricted to in-frame clones and leaves out a portion. That table gives V, J and clone size, and the DNA gave D and trimming. Seen here are approximately 150,000 clones, 78% observed once, and the top ten hold less than 2%. Germline V gene lookup returns CDR1 LNHDA and CDR2 SQIVND (reference sequence). After removal of 3 bases from V and 4 bases from J, the junction contained 6 bases not matched to a gene. This CDR3 comprises 14 residues.

The sequencing sample was made of peripheral blood. This chain links TRBV19 with TRBJ2-7; 7 positions agree with TRBD2. This TCR was sampled from a woman aged 55-75 years with acute or convalescent COVID-19. The CDR3 coding sequence is TGTGCCAGTAGTATGGCGGGAGCTCGATACGAGCAGTACTTC. Protein product: CASSMAGARYEQYF. The full variable domain, in which reference TRBV19 and TRBJ2-7 provide the parts outside the CDR3, is DGGITQSPKYLFRKEGQNVTLSCEQNLNHDAMYWYRQDPGQGLRLIYYSQIVNDFQKGDIAEGYSVSREKKESFPLTVTSAQKNPTAFYLCASSMAGARYEQYFGPGTRLTVT.